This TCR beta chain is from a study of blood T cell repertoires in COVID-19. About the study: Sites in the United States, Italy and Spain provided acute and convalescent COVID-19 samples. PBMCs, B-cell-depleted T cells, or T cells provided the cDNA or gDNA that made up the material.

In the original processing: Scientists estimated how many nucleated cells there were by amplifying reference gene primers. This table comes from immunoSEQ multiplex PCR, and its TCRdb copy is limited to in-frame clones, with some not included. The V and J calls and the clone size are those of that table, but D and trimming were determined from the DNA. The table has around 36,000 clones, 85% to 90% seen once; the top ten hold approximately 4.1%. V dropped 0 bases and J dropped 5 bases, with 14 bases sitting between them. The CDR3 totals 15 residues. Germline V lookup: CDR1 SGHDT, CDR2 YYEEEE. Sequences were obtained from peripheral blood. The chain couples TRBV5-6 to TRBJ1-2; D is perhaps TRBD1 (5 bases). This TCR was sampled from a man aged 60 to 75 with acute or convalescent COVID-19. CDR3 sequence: CASSLGTGQSYGYTF. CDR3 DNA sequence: TGTGCCAGCAGCTTGGGCACAGGTCAGTCGTATGGCTACACCTTC.